This T cell receptor (beta chain) was obtained from a study of blood T cell repertoires in COVID-19. In the study overall: There were acute and convalescent COVID-19 samples, and they came from the United States, Italy and Spain. From T cells, B-cell-depleted T cells, or PBMCs came the material, which was cDNA or gDNA.

Source study methods: Reference gene primer amplification gave estimated nucleated cell counts. The repertoire was sequenced with immunoSEQ multiplex PCR; TCRdb's copy has only in-frame clones and lacks some. V and J calls and clone size are as listed in that table; D and trimming were resolved from the DNA. In the table there are about 150,000 clones, 82% of which are singletons. This clone was found once. The source of this sequence is a woman aged 80 or older with active or convalescent COVID-19. Sequencing used peripheral blood.

The CDR3 reads CASSSDRGLRGYTF. CDR3 coding DNA: TGTGCCAGCAGTTCTGACAGGGGGCTACGTGGCTACACCTTC. V and J are TRBV28 and TRBJ1-2; 10 nucleotides agree with TRBD1. V was pared by 4 bases and J by 7 bases, with 6 bases of the junction left unmatched. CDR1 and CDR2 (germline): MDHEN, SYDVKM. The CDR3 has 14 residues.